The rows below give T cell receptor beta chains drawn from one sample of a study of blood T cell repertoires in COVID-19. Clones were read by immunoSEQ multiplex PCR, and TCRdb kept only the in-frame ones, dropping some. The profile shows some 400,000 clones, 80% to 90% of them singletons. Sequenced input: PBMCs or T cells enriched from blood (not recorded which). These receptor sequences come from a man aged 25 to 40 who had recovered from COVID-19. Each CDR3 is given with its conserved first and last residue. D genes are given only for firm matches. Part of the rows lack a size; the others show once, few, many or a class for expanded clones.

V	D	J	size	CDR3
TRBV5-4	NA	TRBJ1-1	NA	CASSLGAGDTEAFF
TRBV7-9	NA	TRBJ1-1	NA	CASSREWGTEAFF
TRBV5-6	TRBD2	TRBJ2-7	once	CASSPPGLAGTKPHYEQYF
TRBV28	TRBD1	TRBJ2-7	NA	CASSPGGKTSYEQYF
TRBV5-1	NA	TRBJ1-1	NA	CASSGVGANTEAFF
TRBV5-1	TRBD2	TRBJ2-7	once	CASSLRTSGIGGTPYEQYF
TRBV28	NA	TRBJ1-2	NA	CASGYRAKAYGYTF
TRBV13	NA	TRBJ2-7	NA	CASTPRPGTHYEQYF
TRBV11-2	NA	TRBJ2-7	NA	CASSLGASLSYEQYF
TRBV5-4	TRBD1	TRBJ2-7	once	CASSLETGRQYF
TRBV5-6	NA	TRBJ1-5	NA	CASSWGGLNQPQHF
TRBV28	NA	TRBJ1-6	once	CASSPPYRSGSPLHF
TRBV28	TRBD2	TRBJ2-7	NA	CASRLLAGSYEQYF
TRBV24-1	NA	TRBJ1-4	NA	CATSDFVGATNEKLFF
TRBV6-7	TRBD1	TRBJ1-6	NA	CASSYLCIPGQGSSPLHF
TRBV19	NA	TRBJ2-1	once	CASAALSLAYEQFF
TRBV6-5	TRBD2	TRBJ2-5	NA	CASMPLTSGKETQYF
TRBV12-3/TRBV12-4	NA	TRBJ1-2	NA	CASSLDSLYGYTF
TRBV9	TRBD2	TRBJ2-7	NA	CASSVMGSGFNEQYF
TRBV28	TRBD2	TRBJ2-1	NA	CASSRPTSGSNEQFF